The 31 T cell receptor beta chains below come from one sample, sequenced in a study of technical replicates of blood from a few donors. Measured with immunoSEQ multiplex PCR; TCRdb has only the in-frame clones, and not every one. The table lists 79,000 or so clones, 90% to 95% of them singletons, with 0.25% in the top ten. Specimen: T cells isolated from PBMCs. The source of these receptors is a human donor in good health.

The CDR3 loop reads CASSFDSEKLFF. In DNA, the CDR3 is TGCGCCAGCAGCTTCGACAGTGAAAAACTGTTTTTT. The J gene is TRBJ1-4, the V gene TRBV5-1; the D gene is possibly TRBD1 (5 bases). Trimming removed 2 bases from V and 7 bases from J, with 6 bases in between. The CDR3 runs to 12 residues. The germline gives CDR1 SGHRS, CDR2 YFSETQ. The whole variable domain, filled in from reference TRBV5-1 and TRBJ1-4, reads KAGVTQTPRYLIKTRGQQVTLSCSPISGHRSVSWYQQTPGQGLQFLFEYFSETQRNKGNFPGRFSGRQFSNSRSEMNVSTLELGDSALYLCASSFDSEKLFFGSGTQLSVL.

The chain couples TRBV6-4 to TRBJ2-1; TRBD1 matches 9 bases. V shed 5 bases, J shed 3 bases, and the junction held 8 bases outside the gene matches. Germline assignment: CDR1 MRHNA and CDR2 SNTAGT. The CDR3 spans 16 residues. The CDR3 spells CASSKGTGIIYNEQFF. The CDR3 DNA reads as TGTGCCAGCAGTAAGGGGACAGGGATTATCTACAATGAGCAGTTCTTC.

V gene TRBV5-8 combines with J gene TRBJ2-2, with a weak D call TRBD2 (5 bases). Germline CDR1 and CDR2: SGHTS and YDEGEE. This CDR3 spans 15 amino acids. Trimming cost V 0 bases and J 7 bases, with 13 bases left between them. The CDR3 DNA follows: TGTGCCAGCAGCTTGGAGTTGGCTAGCCGCGGGGAGCTGTTTTTT. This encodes CASSLELASRGELFF. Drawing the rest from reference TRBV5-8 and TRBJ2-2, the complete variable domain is EAGVTQSPTHLIKTRGQQATLRCSPISGHTSVYWYQQALGLGLQFLLWYDEGEERNRGNFPPRFSGRQFPNYSSELNVNALELEDSALYLCASSLELASRGELFFGEGSRLTVL.

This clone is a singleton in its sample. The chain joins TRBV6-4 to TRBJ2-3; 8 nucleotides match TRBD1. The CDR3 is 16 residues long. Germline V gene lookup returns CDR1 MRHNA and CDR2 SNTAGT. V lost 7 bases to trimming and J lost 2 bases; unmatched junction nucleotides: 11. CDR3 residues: CASNLYRDRYTDTQYF. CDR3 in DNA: TGTGCCAGCAACCTTTACCGGGACAGGTACACAGATACGCAGTATTTT.

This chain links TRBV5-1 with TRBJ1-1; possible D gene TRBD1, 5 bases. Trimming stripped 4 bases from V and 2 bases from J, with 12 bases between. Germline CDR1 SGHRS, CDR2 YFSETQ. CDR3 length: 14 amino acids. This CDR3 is CASSSGGPNTEAFF. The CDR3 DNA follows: TGCGCCAGCAGCAGCGGGGGACCTAACACTGAAGCTTTCTTT.

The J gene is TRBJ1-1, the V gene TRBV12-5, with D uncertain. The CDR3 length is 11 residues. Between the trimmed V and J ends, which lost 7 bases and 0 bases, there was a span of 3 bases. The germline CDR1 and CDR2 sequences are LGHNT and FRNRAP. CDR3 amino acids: CASALNTEAFF. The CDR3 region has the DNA TGTGCTAGTGCCTTGAACACTGAAGCTTTCTTT.

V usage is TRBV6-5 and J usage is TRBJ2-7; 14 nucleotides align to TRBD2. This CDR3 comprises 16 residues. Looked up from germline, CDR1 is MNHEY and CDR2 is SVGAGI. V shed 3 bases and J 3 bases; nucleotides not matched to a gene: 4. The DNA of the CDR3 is TGTGCCAGCAGTTATGAAGGACTAGCGGGAGGCTACGAGCAGTACTTC. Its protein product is CASSYEGLAGGYEQYF.

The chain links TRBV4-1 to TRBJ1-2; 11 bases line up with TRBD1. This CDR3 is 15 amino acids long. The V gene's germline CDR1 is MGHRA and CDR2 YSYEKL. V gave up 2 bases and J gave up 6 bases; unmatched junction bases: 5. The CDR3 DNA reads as TGCGCCAGCAGCCAACTTTGGACAGGGGGCAATGGCTACACCTTC. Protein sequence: CASSQLWTGGNGYTF.

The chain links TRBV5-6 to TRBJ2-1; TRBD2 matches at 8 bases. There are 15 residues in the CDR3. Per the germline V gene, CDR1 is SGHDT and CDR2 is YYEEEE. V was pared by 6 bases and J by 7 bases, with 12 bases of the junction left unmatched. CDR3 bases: TGTGCCAGCACCCTACCGGGGGGGGGTTGGAATGAGCAGTTCTTC. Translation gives CASTLPGGGWNEQFF.

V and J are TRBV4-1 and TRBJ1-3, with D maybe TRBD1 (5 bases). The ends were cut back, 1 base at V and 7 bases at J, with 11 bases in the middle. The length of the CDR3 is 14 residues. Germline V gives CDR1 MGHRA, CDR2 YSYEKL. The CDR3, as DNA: TGCGCCAGCAGCCAAGTCCCAGGGAGGAACACCATATATTTT. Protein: CASSQVPGRNTIYF.

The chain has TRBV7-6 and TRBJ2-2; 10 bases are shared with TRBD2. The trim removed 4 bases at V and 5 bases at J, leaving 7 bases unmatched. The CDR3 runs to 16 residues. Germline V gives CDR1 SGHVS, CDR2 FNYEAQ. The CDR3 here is CASSYTSGVLTGELFF. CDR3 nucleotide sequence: TGTGCCAGCAGCTATACTAGCGGGGTTTTGACCGGGGAGCTGTTTTTT.

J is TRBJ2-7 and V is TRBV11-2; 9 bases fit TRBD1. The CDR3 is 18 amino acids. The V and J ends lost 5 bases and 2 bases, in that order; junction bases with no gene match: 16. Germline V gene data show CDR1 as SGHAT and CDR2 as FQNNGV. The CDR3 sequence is CASSRRGQGSREAYEQYF. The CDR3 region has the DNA TGTGCCAGCAGCCGCCGGGGACAGGGCTCCAGAGAAGCCTACGAGCAGTACTTC.

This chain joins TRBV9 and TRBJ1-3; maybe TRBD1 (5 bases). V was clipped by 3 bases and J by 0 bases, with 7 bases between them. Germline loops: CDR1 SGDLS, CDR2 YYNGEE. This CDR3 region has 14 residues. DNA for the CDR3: TGTGCCAGCAGCGGGGGGGGCTCTGGAAACACCATATATTTT. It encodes CASSGGGSGNTIYF. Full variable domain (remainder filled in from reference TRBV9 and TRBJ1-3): DSGVTQTPKHLITATGQRVTLRCSPRSGDLSVYWYQQSLDQGLQFLIQYYNGEERAKGNILERFSAQQFPDLHSELNLSSLELGDSALYFCASSGGGSGNTIYFGEGSWLTVV.

CDR3 nucleotides: TGCGCCAGCAGTTTGAGCGGGGTCCACAATGAGCAGTTCTTC. Its translation: CASSLSGVHNEQFF. The J gene is TRBJ2-1, the V gene TRBV10-2, with 7 positions matching TRBD2. The CDR3 is made up of 14 amino acids. Germline CDR1 and CDR2: WSHSY and SAAADI. V shed 5 bases and J 5 bases; nucleotides not matched to a gene: 6.

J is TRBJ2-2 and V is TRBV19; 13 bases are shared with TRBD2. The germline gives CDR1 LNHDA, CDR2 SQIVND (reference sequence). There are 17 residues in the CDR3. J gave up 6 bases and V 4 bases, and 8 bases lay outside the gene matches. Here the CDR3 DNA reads TGTGCCAGTAGTACCGCCTGGACTAGCGGGGGAGCCGGGGAGCTGTTTTTT. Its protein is CASSTAWTSGGAGELFF.

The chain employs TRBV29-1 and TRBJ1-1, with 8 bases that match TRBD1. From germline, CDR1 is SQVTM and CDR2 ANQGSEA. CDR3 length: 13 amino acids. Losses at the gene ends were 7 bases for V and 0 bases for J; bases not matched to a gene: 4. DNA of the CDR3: TGCAGCGCCACGGACAGGGTGAACACTGAAGCTTTCTTT. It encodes CSATDRVNTEAFF. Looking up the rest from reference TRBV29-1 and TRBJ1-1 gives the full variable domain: SAVISQKPSRDICQRGTSLTIQCQVDSQVTMMFWYRQQPGQSLTLIATANQGSEATYESGFVIDKFPISRPNLTFSTLTVSNMSPEDSSIYLCSATDRVNTEAFFGQGTRLTVV.

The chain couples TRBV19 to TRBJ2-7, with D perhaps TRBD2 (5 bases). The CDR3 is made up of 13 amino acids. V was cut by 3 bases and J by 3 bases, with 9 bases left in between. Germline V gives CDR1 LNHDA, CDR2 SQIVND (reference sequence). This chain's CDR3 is CASSIGLYYEQYF. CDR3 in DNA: TGTGCCAGTAGTATCGGACTCTACTACGAGCAGTACTTC.

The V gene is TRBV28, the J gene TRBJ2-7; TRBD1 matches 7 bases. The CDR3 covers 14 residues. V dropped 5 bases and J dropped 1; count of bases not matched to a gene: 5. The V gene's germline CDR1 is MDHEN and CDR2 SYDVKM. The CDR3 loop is CASSGWDSSYEQYF. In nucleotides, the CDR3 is TGTGCCAGCAGTGGTTGGGACAGTTCCTACGAGCAGTACTTC.

The CDR3 DNA sequence: TGTGCCAGCAGCCAATATCCGGGACATTCGAACACTGAAGCTTTCTTT. Translated: CASSQYPGHSNTEAFF. The chain is built from TRBV5-4 and TRBJ1-1; a possible D gene is TRBD1 (6 bases). The CDR3 has 16 amino acids. CDR1 is SGHNT, CDR2 YYREEE, per germline (reference sequence). V lost 4 bases to trimming and J lost 1 base, with 17 bases between them.

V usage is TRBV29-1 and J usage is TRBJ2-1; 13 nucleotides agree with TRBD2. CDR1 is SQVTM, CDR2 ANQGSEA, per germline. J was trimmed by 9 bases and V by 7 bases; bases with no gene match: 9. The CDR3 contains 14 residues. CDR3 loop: CSALTSGRGSEQFF. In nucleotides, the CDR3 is TGCAGCGCCCTAACTAGCGGGAGGGGTAGTGAGCAGTTCTTC.

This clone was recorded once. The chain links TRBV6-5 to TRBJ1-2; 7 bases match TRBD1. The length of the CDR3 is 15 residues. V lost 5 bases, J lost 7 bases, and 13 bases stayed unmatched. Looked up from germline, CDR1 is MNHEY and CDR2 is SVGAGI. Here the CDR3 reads CASSAQQGYSSGYTF. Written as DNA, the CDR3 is TGTGCCAGCAGTGCTCAACAGGGGTACTCGAGTGGCTACACCTTC.

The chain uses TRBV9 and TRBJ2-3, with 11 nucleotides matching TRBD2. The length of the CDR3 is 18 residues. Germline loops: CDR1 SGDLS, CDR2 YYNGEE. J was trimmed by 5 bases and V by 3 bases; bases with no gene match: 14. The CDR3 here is CASSAPWSSGGAKDTQYF. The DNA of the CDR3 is TGTGCCAGCAGCGCGCCTTGGAGTAGCGGGGGGGCTAAAGATACGCAGTATTTT.

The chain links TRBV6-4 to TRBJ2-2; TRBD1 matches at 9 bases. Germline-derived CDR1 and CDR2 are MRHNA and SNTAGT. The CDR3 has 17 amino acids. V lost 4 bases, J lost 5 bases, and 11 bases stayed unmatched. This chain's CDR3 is CASSVRTGEGGTGELFF. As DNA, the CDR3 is TGTGCCAGCAGTGTGCGGACAGGGGAAGGGGGGACCGGGGAGCTGTTTTTT.

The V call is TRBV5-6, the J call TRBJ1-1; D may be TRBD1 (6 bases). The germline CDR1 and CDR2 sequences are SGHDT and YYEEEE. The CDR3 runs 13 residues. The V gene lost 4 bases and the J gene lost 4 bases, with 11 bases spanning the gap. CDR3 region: CASSGEGGTEAFF. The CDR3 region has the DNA TGTGCCAGCAGCGGGGAGGGGGGCACTGAAGCTTTCTTT.

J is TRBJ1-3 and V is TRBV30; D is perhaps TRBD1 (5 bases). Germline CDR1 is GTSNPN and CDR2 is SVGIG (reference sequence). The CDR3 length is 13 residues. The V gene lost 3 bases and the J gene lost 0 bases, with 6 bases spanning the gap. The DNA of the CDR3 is TGTGCCTGGAGGGGGCTCTCTGGAAACACCATATATTTT. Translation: CAWRGLSGNTIYF.

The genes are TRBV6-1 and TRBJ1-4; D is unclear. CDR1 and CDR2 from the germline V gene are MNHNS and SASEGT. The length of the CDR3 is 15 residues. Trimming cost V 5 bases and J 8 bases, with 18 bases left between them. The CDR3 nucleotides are TGTGCCAGCAGTTTTCCCACACAGAGATCCGAAAAACTGTTTTTT. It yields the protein CASSFPTQRSEKLFF.

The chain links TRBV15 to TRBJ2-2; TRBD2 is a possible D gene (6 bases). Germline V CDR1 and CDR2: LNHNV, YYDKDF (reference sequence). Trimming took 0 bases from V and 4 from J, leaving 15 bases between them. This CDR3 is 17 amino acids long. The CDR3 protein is CATSRDIADLGTGELFF. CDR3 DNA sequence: TGTGCCACCAGCAGAGACATAGCGGACTTGGGCACCGGGGAGCTGTTTTTT.

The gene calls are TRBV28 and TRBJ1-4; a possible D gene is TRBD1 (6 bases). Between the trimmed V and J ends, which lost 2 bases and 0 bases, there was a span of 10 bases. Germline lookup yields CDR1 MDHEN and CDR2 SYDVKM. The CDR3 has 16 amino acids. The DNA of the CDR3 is TGTGCCAGCAGTTTACGCCCAGGGGCAACTAATGAAAAACTGTTTTTT. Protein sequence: CASSLRPGATNEKLFF.

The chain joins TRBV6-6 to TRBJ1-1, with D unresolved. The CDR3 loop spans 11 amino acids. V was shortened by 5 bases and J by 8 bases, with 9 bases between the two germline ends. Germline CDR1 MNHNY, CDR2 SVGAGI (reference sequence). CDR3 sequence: CASSPGSEAFF. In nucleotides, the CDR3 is TGTGCCAGCAGTCCCGGGTCAGAAGCTTTCTTT.

The CDR3 region has the DNA TGTGCCAGCAGCTTATGGCTTGGGACAGGGTTCGAGCAGTACTTC. Its translation: CASSLWLGTGFEQYF. This sequence joins TRBV7-9 and TRBJ2-7; the match to TRBD1 covers 9 bases. The V gene's germline CDR1 is SEHNR and CDR2 FQNEAQ (reference sequence). J lost 6 bases, V lost 2 bases, and 8 bases had no gene match. The CDR3 runs 15 residues.

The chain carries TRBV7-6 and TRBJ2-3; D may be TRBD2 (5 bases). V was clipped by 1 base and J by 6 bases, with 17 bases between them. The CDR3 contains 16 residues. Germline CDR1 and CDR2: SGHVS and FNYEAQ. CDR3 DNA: TGTGCCAGCAGCTTAGAGGCGGGCGTGCTTATCGATACGCAGTATTTT. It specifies CASSLEAGVLIDTQYF.